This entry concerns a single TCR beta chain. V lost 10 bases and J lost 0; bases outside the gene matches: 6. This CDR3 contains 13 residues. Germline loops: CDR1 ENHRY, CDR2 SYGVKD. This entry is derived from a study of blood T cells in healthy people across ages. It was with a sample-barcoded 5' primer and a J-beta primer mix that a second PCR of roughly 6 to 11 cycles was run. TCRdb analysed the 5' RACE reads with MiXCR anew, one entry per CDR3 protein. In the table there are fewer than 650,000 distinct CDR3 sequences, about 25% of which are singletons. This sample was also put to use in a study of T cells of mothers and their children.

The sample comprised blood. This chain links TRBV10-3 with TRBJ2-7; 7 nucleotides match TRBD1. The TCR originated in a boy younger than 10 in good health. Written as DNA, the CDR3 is TGTGCCAACCGGGACAGTTCCTCCTACGAGCAGTACTTC. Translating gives CANRDSSSYEQYF.